The T cell receptor (beta chain) under discussion was sequenced for a study of Graves' ophthalmopathy and Graves' hyperthyroidism. The TCR beta CDR3 regions underwent amplification from RNA transcripts. Amplification began with first-round RT-PCR using HTBI primers, then second-round multiplex PCR was performed. Each CDR3 protein gets one entry after TCRdb re-called the multiplex PCR reads with MiXCR. The sample lists 350,000 to 400,000 distinct CDR3 sequences, around 18% seen once, with roughly 1.5% in the top ten. In this cohort, patients with other autoimmune diseases, uncontrolled infections, pregnancy or lactation were excluded. Germline V gives CDR1 MNHEY, CDR2 SMNVEV (reference sequence). Trimming removed 7 bases at V and 4 bases at J, with 20 bases between. The CDR3 spans 15 residues. The sample holds many counts of this clonotype. Its antigen remains unidentified. A read error may explain this, as a much larger clone is one base away.

Study-level results: The authors also found most expanded thyroid clonotypes above 0.001 frequency in blood.

The receptor was derived from a woman under 30 with Graves' ophthalmopathy. This chain uses TRBV27 with TRBJ2-7; either TRBD1 or TRBD2 may fit D (6 bases each). The sequenced sample was peripheral blood. The chain's CDR3 is CASTGSPRGRYEQYF. For the CDR3, the DNA is TGTGCCAGCACCGGGTCCCCTCGGGGGCGGTACGAGCAGTACTTC.